This entry lists 31 T cell receptor beta chains sequenced from one sample in a study of blood T cell repertoires in COVID-19. Sequenced by immunoSEQ multiplex PCR; TCRdb stores in-frame clones only, minus some. The table includes approximately 180,000 clones, 80% to 90% detected once. Sample: peripheral blood. The receptors derive from a human donor with active or convalescent COVID-19. The donor label of this sample is uncertain.

A word on this clone: The junction departs from the called germline gene at one end, perhaps through a read error. The V gene is TRBV5-4, the J gene TRBJ2-2; 10 bases fit TRBD2. Germline CDR1 reads SGHNT; CDR2 reads YYREEE (reference sequence). The CDR3 loop spans 12 amino acids. For the CDR3, the DNA is TGTGCCAGCAGCCTAGGGGGTACTAGCGGGGTTTTT. It encodes CASSLGGTSGVF.

Worth noting for this clone: This CDR3 is also generated by other DNA sequences in the sample. The chain is built from TRBV5-4 and TRBJ2-7, with D perhaps TRBD2 (6 bases). Trimming removed 1 base from V and 3 bases from J, with 14 bases in between. This CDR3 comprises 15 residues. Germline-derived CDR1 and CDR2 are SGHNT and YYREEE (reference sequence). The CDR3, as DNA: TGTGCCAGCAGCTTGAAGTCGCGGGACCGCTACGAGCAGTACTTC. Amino acids: CASSLKSRDRYEQYF.

A few counts support this clone. V is TRBV4-3 and J is TRBJ1-6, with 9 bases aligning to TRBD1. This CDR3 has 15 residues. The V gene end was trimmed by 2 bases and the J gene end by 10 bases; junction bases not matched to a gene: 6. The germline CDR1 and CDR2 sequences are LGHNA and YSLEER. The CDR3 nucleotides are TGCGCCAGCAGCCAATGGGACAGGGTGGGGTCACCCCTCCACTTT. Amino acids: CASSQWDRVGSPLHF.

The chain uses TRBV5-6 and TRBJ1-2; 9 bases map to TRBD1. The V segment lost 1 base and the J segment 5 bases; nucleotides outside the gene matches: 6. Per germline, CDR1 SGHDT and CDR2 YYEEEE. This CDR3 has 15 amino acids. In DNA form, the CDR3 reads TGTGCCAGCAGCTTGTCACCGGGACAGGGATATGGCTACACCTTC. It yields the protein CASSLSPGQGYGYTF.

This clone was found a few times. CDR3 bases: TGTGCCAGCAGCAACTCACAGGGATATAATGAAAAACTGTTTTTT. Protein sequence: CASSNSQGYNEKLFF. This rearrangement joins TRBV21-1 to TRBJ1-4; the table calls TRBD1, which could not be checked here. TRBV21-1 is a recognized pseudogene. This CDR3 contains 15 residues.

V is TRBV20-1 and J is TRBJ2-2, with D perhaps matching TRBD1 (6 bases). Looked up from germline, CDR1 is DFQATT and CDR2 is SNEGSKA (reference sequence). The V gene lost 3 bases and the J gene lost 6 bases, with 8 bases spanning the gap. The CDR3 contains 12 residues. The chain's CDR3 is CSASGGAGELFF. CDR3 coding DNA: TGCAGTGCTAGTGGGGGCGCCGGGGAGCTGTTTTTT.

This clone turned up a few times. The V and J genes are TRBV18 and TRBJ1-5, with 7 bases that match TRBD1. Trimming removed 3 bases from V and 1 base from J; junction bases left unmatched: 3. The CDR3 is 15 residues long. The germline gives CDR1 KGHSH, CDR2 LQKENI. The DNA for the CDR3 is TGTGCCAGCTCACCGACAGGGAGCAGCAATCAGCCCCAGCATTTT. Its protein product is CASSPTGSSNQPQHF.

A single count supports this clone. The V gene is TRBV12-3 or TRBV12-4, the J gene TRBJ2-7; 7 bases map to TRBD1. V lost 2 bases to trimming and J lost 6 bases; unmatched junction nucleotides: 4. This CDR3 contains 13 residues. The CDR3 region is CASSLWQGVEQYF. The CDR3 DNA reads as TGTGCCAGCAGTTTATGGCAGGGGGTCGAGCAGTACTTC.

This clone was observed a few times. The chain employs TRBV6-4 and TRBJ2-2, with a weak D call TRBD1 (5 bases). Trimming took off 4 bases at V and 6 bases at J, with 9 bases between the two ends. This CDR3 has 13 residues. Per the germline V gene, CDR1 is MRHNA and CDR2 is SNTAGT. The CDR3 bases are TGTGCCAGCAGTGTCGACAGTCCCGGGGAGCTGTTTTTT. Its translation: CASSVDSPGELFF.

V and J are TRBV28 and TRBJ1-2; the D is unclear. Trimming took off 6 bases at V and 5 bases at J, with 16 bases between the two ends. Looked up from germline, CDR1 is MDHEN and CDR2 is SYDVKM. The CDR3 length is 14 residues. CDR3 sequence reads: CASSPAAPLYGYTF. CDR3 DNA: TGTGCCAGCAGCCCCGCCGCTCCCCTATATGGCTACACCTTC.

The CDR3 loop reads CASSLEGGRETQYF. The DNA for the CDR3 is TGTGCCAGCAGCTTAGAAGGGGGTCGGGAGACCCAGTACTTC. The rearrangement links TRBV7-9 to TRBJ2-5; maybe TRBD1 (6 bases). The CDR3 runs to 14 residues. V was shortened by 1 base and J by 5 bases, with 11 bases between the two germline ends. The germline gives CDR1 SEHNR, CDR2 FQNEAQ (reference sequence).

This clone was picked up a small number of times. The CDR3 coding sequence is TGTGCCAGCAGTTTACAGGCCCACCAGGGCTACACCTTC. Protein: CASSLQAHQGYTF. The chain joins TRBV28 to TRBJ1-2; no clear D. This CDR3 is 13 amino acids long. From germline, CDR1 is MDHEN and CDR2 SYDVKM. V lost 2 bases and J 8 bases, leaving 12 bases between the germline ends.

This chain connects TRBV19 to TRBJ1-6; a possible D gene is TRBD1 (5 bases). CDR1 is LNHDA and CDR2 is SQIVND in the germline V gene (reference sequence). V was cut by 8 bases and J by 7 bases, with 12 bases left in between. The CDR3 runs 13 residues. The CDR3 is CASAEGQNSPLHF. DNA of the CDR3: TGTGCCAGTGCCGAAGGACAAAATTCACCCCTCCACTTT.

The chain recombines TRBV5-1 with TRBJ1-1; 9 nucleotides match TRBD1. V lost 0 bases and J lost 4; bases outside the gene matches: 1. CDR1 is SGHRS and CDR2 is YFSETQ in the germline V gene. The CDR3 loop spans 14 amino acids. The CDR3 nucleotides are TGCGCCAGCAGCTTGGCACAGGGGGCCACTGAAGCTTTCTTT. Encoded protein: CASSLAQGATEAFF.

The rearrangement uses TRBV7-2 and TRBJ1-1; D unresolved. Trimming shortened V by 1 base and J by 4 bases, and 7 bases separated the two germline ends. CDR1 is SGHTA and CDR2 is FQGNSA in the germline V gene. The CDR3 is made up of 13 amino acids. CDR3 region: CASSLVSGTEAFF. The DNA of the CDR3 is TGTGCCAGCAGCTTAGTGTCAGGCACTGAAGCTTTCTTT.

This clone was seen a few times. The V gene is TRBV14, the J gene TRBJ1-1; D is perhaps TRBD1 (6 bases). V shed 0 bases and J shed 2 bases, with 10 bases lying between them. The germline V gene encodes CDR1 SGHDN and CDR2 FVKESK. The CDR3 is 15 amino acids. The DNA for the CDR3 is TGTGCCAGCAGCCAAGATAGGGGACACAACACTGAAGCTTTCTTT. Its translation is CASSQDRGHNTEAFF.

The chain combines TRBV29-1 with TRBJ2-2; 7 bases are shared with TRBD2. The germline CDR1 and CDR2 sequences are SQVTM and ANQGSEA. The CDR3 totals 15 residues. Trimming took 4 bases from V and 1 from J; bases not matched to a gene: 6. CDR3 sequence reads: CSVGGKRENTGELFF. The CDR3 DNA reads TGCAGCGTTGGAGGAAAGCGGGAGAACACCGGGGAGCTGTTTTTT.

This clone was detected only once. The chain carries TRBV30 and TRBJ2-5; weak D call: TRBD2 (5 bases). The V end lost 4 bases, the J end lost 5 bases, and 17 bases lay between the germline ends. CDR3 length: 14 residues. The germline CDR1 and CDR2 sequences are GTSNPN and SVGIG (reference sequence). The CDR3 DNA sequence: TGTGCCTGGAAACTGACGGGGATCGAGGAGACCCAGTACTTC. Encoded protein: CAWKLTGIEETQYF. The full variable domain, completed using reference TRBV30 and TRBJ2-5, is SQTIHQWPATLVQPVGSPLSLECTVEGTSNPNLYWYRQAAGRGLQLLFYSVGIGQISSEVPQNLSASRPQDRQFILSSKKLLLSDSGFYLCAWKLTGIEETQYFGPGTRLLVL.

V and J are TRBV6-4 and TRBJ2-2; 7 positions agree with TRBD2. The CDR3 loop spans 17 amino acids. Looked up from germline, CDR1 is MRHNA and CDR2 is SNTAGT. The V segment lost 4 bases and the J segment 0 bases; nucleotides outside the gene matches: 8. Here the CDR3 DNA reads TGTGCCAGCAGTGGAGTGGCGGGAGTAGCGAACACCGGGGAGCTGTTTTTT. Residues: CASSGVAGVANTGELFF.

The chain combines TRBV10-3 with TRBJ2-7; 7 nucleotides match TRBD1. Unmatched junction bases numbered 7, after V lost 10 bases and J lost 4 bases. CDR3 length equals 12 residues. Germline values: CDR1 ENHRY, CDR2 SYGVKD. CDR3 bases: TGTGCCACGTCGGGACAGACGTACGAGCAGTACTTC. Its protein product is CATSGQTYEQYF.

This rearrangement joins TRBV5-1 to TRBJ2-3, with D possibly TRBD1 on 6 matching bases. Germline loops: CDR1 SGHRS, CDR2 YFSETQ. This CDR3 has 16 amino acids. V was clipped by 3 bases and J by 7 bases, with 21 bases between them. CDR3 residues: CASSSMNRAPSYTQYF. In nucleotides, the CDR3 is TGCGCCAGCAGCTCCATGAACAGGGCCCCGAGTTATACGCAGTATTTT.

This sequence joins TRBV18 and TRBJ2-7, with 7 positions matching TRBD1. CDR3 length equals 15 residues. V dropped 6 bases and J dropped 2; count of bases not matched to a gene: 10. Germline V gene data show CDR1 as KGHSH and CDR2 as LQKENI. CDR3 loop: CASSPGTALTYEQYF. In nucleotides, the CDR3 is TGTGCCAGCTCGCCCGGGACAGCGCTTACCTACGAGCAGTACTTC.

The V gene is TRBV5-1, the J gene TRBJ2-4; 8 bases match TRBD1. CDR3 size: 16 residues. J was trimmed by 1 base and V by 4 bases; bases with no gene match: 7. Germline CDR1 and CDR2: SGHRS and YFSETQ. CDR3 in DNA: TGCGCCAGCAGCCAATGGACAGGGAAGGCCAAAAACATTCAGTACTTC. The encoded protein is CASSQWTGKAKNIQYF.

The chain couples TRBV20-1 to TRBJ1-5; D gene uncertain. This CDR3 spans 14 amino acids. Trimming cost V 3 bases and J 2 bases, with 11 bases left between them. Germline V gene sequence: CDR1 DFQATT, CDR2 SNEGSKA (reference sequence). CDR3: CSASYGGGNQPQHF. In DNA, the CDR3 is TGCAGTGCTAGTTATGGAGGCGGCAATCAGCCCCAGCATTTT.

The chain uses TRBV18 and TRBJ2-2; TRBD2 is a possible D gene (5 bases). Germline lookup yields CDR1 KGHSH and CDR2 LQKENI. CDR3 length: 16 residues. V was clipped by 6 bases and J by 2 bases, with 16 bases between them. The CDR3 protein is CASSPGMAGNTGELFF. The CDR3 region has the DNA TGTGCCAGCTCTCCCGGGATGGCAGGAAACACCGGGGAGCTGTTTTTT.

The chain employs TRBV5-4 and TRBJ2-6, with unresolved D. Germline CDR1 reads SGHNT; CDR2 reads YYREEE (reference sequence). The CDR3 extends over 15 amino acids. V shed 4 bases and J shed 1 base, with 9 bases lying between them. CDR3 sequence (DNA): TGTGCCAGCAGCCATCACCTATCTGGGGCCAACGTCCTGACTTTC. Its protein is CASSHHLSGANVLTF.

This clone was observed a single time. This chain connects TRBV11-2 to TRBJ2-3; D possibly corresponds to TRBD2 (6 bases). With 7 bases removed from V and 0 bases from J, the gap between germline ends came to 11 bases. CDR1 and CDR2 (germline): SGHAT, FQNNGV. The CDR3 extends over 14 amino acids. The CDR3 here is CASTWDFSTDTQYF. The CDR3 region has the DNA TGTGCCAGCACCTGGGACTTTAGCACAGATACGCAGTATTTT.

The chain couples TRBV12-3 or TRBV12-4 to TRBJ2-1; D ambiguous. Trimming cost V 4 bases and J 9 bases, with 7 bases left between them. The CDR3 length is 11 residues. The CDR3 loop is CASSYSGEQFF. Written as DNA, the CDR3 is TGTGCCAGCAGTTACTCCGGTGAGCAGTTCTTC.

This chain connects TRBV9 to TRBJ1-1; 7 nucleotides agree with TRBD1. V shed 3 bases and J 5 bases; nucleotides not matched to a gene: 7. The CDR3 loop spans 14 amino acids. Germline CDR1 reads SGDLS; CDR2 reads YYNGEE. CDR3 DNA sequence: TGTGCCAGCAGCGGACAGGGATGGCGGACTGAAGCTTTCTTT. Translating it yields CASSGQGWRTEAFF.

The V call is TRBV29-1, the J call TRBJ2-7, with D possibly matching TRBD2 (7 bases). Germline lookup yields CDR1 SQVTM and CDR2 ANQGSEA. CDR3 length: 12 residues. Deletions cut 6 bases from V and 4 bases from J, with 13 bases between. Written as DNA, the CDR3 is TGCAGCGTGGAGGGGGGGTTGTACGAGCAGTACTTC. This codes for CSVEGGLYEQYF.

Only one count was recorded for this clone. The chain is built from TRBV18 and TRBJ2-7, with 7 bases aligning to TRBD1. V was pared by 3 bases and J by 2 bases, with 7 bases of the junction left unmatched. Germline V gives CDR1 KGHSH, CDR2 LQKENI. The CDR3 runs 15 residues. The CDR3 sequence is CASSPRRQGPYEQYF. The CDR3 coding sequence is TGTGCCAGCTCACCGCGCCGACAGGGCCCCTACGAGCAGTACTTC.